These 18 T cell receptor beta chains originate from one sample sequenced in a study of T cells in Graves' hyperthyroidism and ophthalmopathy. RNA transcripts served as the template for amplifying TCR beta CDR3 regions. The HTBI primer set was used in a first-round RT-PCR of the TCR CDR3. TCRdb fed the multiplex PCR reads into MiXCR, producing one record per CDR3 protein. Found here are about 840,000 distinct CDR3 sequences, 35% to 45% of them singletons; the top ten hold 8% to 9%. Material: blood. Every receptor here comes from a man between 18 and 29 years old with Graves' hyperthyroidism.

The chain has TRBV19 and TRBJ1-6; 8 bases line up with TRBD1. The V gene's germline CDR1 is LNHDA and CDR2 SQIVND (reference sequence). There are 17 residues in the CDR3. Trimming cost V 4 bases and J 3 bases; bases outside gene matches: 8. The CDR3: CASSTARGQVYNSPLHF. The CDR3 coding sequence is TGTGCCAGTAGTACCGCCCGGGGACAGGTCTATAATTCACCCCTCCACTTT.

This clonotype appeared a few times. The chain has TRBV20-1 and TRBJ1-1; D remains ambiguous. Germline V CDR1 and CDR2: DFQATT, SNEGSKA (reference sequence). The CDR3 has 14 residues. V gave up 6 bases and J gave up 3 bases, with 17 bases separating them. CDR3 sequence: CSAPLHSTYTEAFF. CDR3 DNA: TGCAGTGCCCCACTACATAGTACCTACACTGAAGCTTTCTTT.

The rearrangement links TRBV7-9 to TRBJ1-4; D is perhaps TRBD1 (6 bases). The V end lost 6 bases, the J end lost 4 bases, and 18 bases lay between the germline ends. Germline V gene sequence: CDR1 SEHNR, CDR2 FQNEAQ (reference sequence). The CDR3 loop spans 16 amino acids. This CDR3 reads CASSPIGGAGNEKLFF. CDR3 bases: TGTGCCAGCAGTCCGATAGGGGGGGCCGGTAATGAAAAACTGTTTTTT.

This clonotype occurred many times. V gene TRBV10-3 combines with J gene TRBJ1-1; 9 bases are a match to TRBD1. J lost 3 bases, V lost 5 bases, and 1 base had no gene match. Germline lookup yields CDR1 ENHRY and CDR2 SYGVKD. CDR3 size: 13 residues. CDR3 protein: CAISRTGDTEAFF. The CDR3 DNA reads as TGTGCCATCAGTCGGACAGGGGACACTGAAGCTTTCTTT.

The chain links TRBV12-3 or TRBV12-4 to TRBJ1-5; no reliable D call. The CDR3 length is 13 residues. Trimming took 3 bases from V and 4 from J, leaving 7 bases between them. The CDR3 region is CASSFVLNQPQHF. The CDR3 DNA reads as TGTGCCAGCAGTTTTGTTCTAAATCAGCCCCAGCATTTT.

The rearrangement joins TRBV20-1 to TRBJ2-5, with 7 bases lining up with TRBD1. J lost 4 bases, V lost 4 bases, and 15 bases had no gene match. The CDR3 runs to 16 residues. The germline V gene encodes CDR1 DFQATT and CDR2 SNEGSKA (reference sequence). This CDR3 is CSAIPTGNEAIETQYF. The DNA of the CDR3 is TGCAGTGCTATACCGACAGGGAATGAAGCGATAGAGACCCAGTACTTC.

The rearrangement links TRBV2 to TRBJ1-6; TRBD1 agrees at 7 bases. CDR3 size: 14 residues. Germline-derived CDR1 and CDR2 are SNHLY and FYNNEI. J lost 7 bases, V lost 8 bases, and 8 bases had no gene match. The CDR3 DNA sequence: TGTGCCAGCGGTGGGGGACAGTGGAATTCACCCCTCCACTTT. Translation: CASGGGQWNSPLHF.

This clonotype was detected ten times or more. The chain joins TRBV29-1 to TRBJ2-7; 12 bases map to TRBD1. Germline CDR1 reads SQVTM; CDR2 reads ANQGSEA. The V segment lost 5 bases and the J segment 2 bases; nucleotides outside the gene matches: 4. The CDR3 sequence is 14 residues long. The CDR3 DNA is TGCAGCGTTACCGGGACAGGGGGCGCCTACGAGCAGTACTTC. Amino acids: CSVTGTGGAYEQYF.

This clonotype occurred once. A much larger clone is a single base away; this may be a read error. The chain has TRBV29-1 and TRBJ2-5; maybe TRBD1 (6 bases). The length of the CDR3 is 14 residues. CDR1 SQVTM and CDR2 ANQGSEA come from the germline V gene. Here the CDR3 reads CSVEEGQGREAQYF. CDR3 nucleotides: TGCAGCGTTGAAGAAGGGCAGGGGAGAGAGGCCCAGTACTTC.

The chain is built from TRBV2 and TRBJ2-7; no firm D call. This CDR3 has 11 residues. Trimming stripped 7 bases from V and 5 bases from J, with 9 bases between. The germline gives CDR1 SNHLY, CDR2 FYNNEI. CDR3 residues: CASIGFDEQYF. The CDR3 nucleotides are TGTGCCAGCATAGGGTTCGACGAGCAGTACTTC.

A remark on this clonotype: The final CDR3 position lacks the conserved phenylalanine or tryptophan, pointing to a likely read error. The V gene is TRBV12-3 or TRBV12-4, the J gene TRBJ1-6; D ambiguous. The V gene lost 4 bases and the J gene lost 7 bases, with 11 bases spanning the gap. This CDR3 contains 14 residues. The CDR3 DNA sequence: TGTGCCAGCAGTTCCCGGACGGACAATTCACCCCTCCACCTT. It translates to CASSSRTDNSPLHL.

The sample holds a few counts of this clonotype. Given a much more abundant clone one base away, this may be a read error. CDR3 residues: CASSEAQNYGYTF. The CDR3 nucleotides read TGTGCCAGCAGTGAGGCACAGAACTATGGCTACACCTTC. The rearrangement links TRBV2 to TRBJ1-2; D gene unclear. The V and J ends lost 3 bases and 2 bases respectively, with 7 bases between them. This CDR3 region has 13 residues. CDR1 is SNHLY, CDR2 FYNNEI, per germline.

In its sample, this clonotype was seen a few times. The rearrangement joins TRBV6-6 to TRBJ2-5; 11 bases fit TRBD2. CDR1 MNHNY and CDR2 SVGAGI come from the germline V gene (reference sequence). V shed 0 bases and J 3 bases; nucleotides not matched to a gene: 9. The CDR3 spans 18 residues. This chain's CDR3 is CASSYSGSNSGREETQYF. The DNA for the CDR3 is TGTGCCAGCAGTTACTCGGGAAGTAATAGCGGGAGGGAAGAGACCCAGTACTTC.

This clonotype was counted ten times or more. This rearrangement joins TRBV4-1 to TRBJ1-1; D is possibly TRBD1 (5 bases). The CDR3 has 15 amino acids. Germline V CDR1 and CDR2: MGHRA, YSYEKL. Between the trimmed V and J ends, which lost 1 base and 3 bases, there was a span of 12 bases. The DNA for the CDR3 is TGCGCCAGCAGCCAAGCTGAGGGGAGGTACACTGAAGCTTTCTTT. This codes for CASSQAEGRYTEAFF.

This clonotype has at least ten counts. The rearrangement links TRBV29-1 to TRBJ1-1; no definite D call. The CDR3 runs to 12 residues. V lost 5 bases and J lost 3, with 10 bases in between. The germline CDR1 and CDR2 sequences are SQVTM and ANQGSEA. The CDR3 DNA reads TGCAGCGTTTTCATGTCAGACACTGAAGCTTTCTTT. Translating it yields CSVFMSDTEAFF.

This clonotype was seen repeatedly, ten times or more. The chain is built from TRBV10-2 and TRBJ1-1; no reliable D call. The CDR3 contains 12 residues. The ends were cut back, 6 bases at V and 11 bases at J, with 16 bases in the middle. Germline-derived CDR1 and CDR2 are WSHSY and SAAADI. Here the CDR3 reads CASSREEVGAFF. The CDR3 DNA reads TGCGCCAGCAGCCGAGAGGAGGTCGGGGCTTTCTTT.

This clonotype was seen only a few times. The chain links TRBV24-1 to TRBJ2-2, with 8 bases fitting TRBD1. This CDR3 region has 18 residues. Germline CDR1 and CDR2: KGHDR and SFDVKD. Unmatched junction bases numbered 15, after V lost 4 bases and J lost 6 bases. The CDR3 region is CATSDLGGTGGAAGELFF. The CDR3, as DNA: TGTGCCACCAGTGACCTGGGCGGGACAGGTGGCGCCGCCGGGGAGCTGTTTTTT.

Only one count was recorded for this clonotype. In this CDR3 the conserved last residue, phenylalanine or tryptophan, is missing, so a read error is likely. Because the CDR3's place on the DNA is in doubt, the DNA is left out and the CDR3 is given as listed by TCRdb. This chain links TRBV7-9 with TRBJ2-2; the D call TRBD2 from the table was never checked on the DNA. The CDR3 length equals 10 residues, ends included. The germline CDR1 and CDR2 sequences are SEHNR and FQNEAQ (reference sequence). The CDR3 sequence is CASSPPGGGL.